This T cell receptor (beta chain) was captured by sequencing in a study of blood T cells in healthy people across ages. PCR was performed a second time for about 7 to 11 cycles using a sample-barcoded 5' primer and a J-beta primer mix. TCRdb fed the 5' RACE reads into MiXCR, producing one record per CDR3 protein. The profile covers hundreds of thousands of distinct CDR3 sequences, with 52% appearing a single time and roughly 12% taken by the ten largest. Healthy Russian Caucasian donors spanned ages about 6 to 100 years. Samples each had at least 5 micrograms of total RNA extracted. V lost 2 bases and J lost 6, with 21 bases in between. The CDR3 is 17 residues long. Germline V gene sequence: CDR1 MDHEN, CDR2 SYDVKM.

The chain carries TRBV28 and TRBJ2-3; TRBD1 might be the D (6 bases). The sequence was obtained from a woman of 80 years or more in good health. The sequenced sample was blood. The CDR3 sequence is CASSLPGHEGRRDTQYF. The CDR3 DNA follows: TGTGCCAGCAGTTTACCGGGACATGAGGGGAGACGGGATACGCAGTATTTT. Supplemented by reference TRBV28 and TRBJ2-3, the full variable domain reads DVKVTQSSRYLVKRTGEKVFLECVQDMDHENMFWYRQDPGLGLRLIYFSYDVKMKEKGDIPEGYSVSREKKERFSLILESASTNQTSMYLCASSLPGHEGRRDTQYFGPGTRLTVL.